This is a list of T cell receptor beta chains from one sample in a study of blood T cell repertoires in COVID-19. Sequenced by immunoSEQ multiplex PCR; TCRdb stores in-frame clones only, minus some. The sample lists some 67,000 clones; about nine tenths were seen once. Sequencing used peripheral blood. The origin of the receptors is a man aged 45-60 years with active COVID-19. Each CDR3 is given with its conserved first and last residue. Fields, in order: J gene, D gene, clone size, V gene, CDR3 length, CDR3 DNA, CDR3 protein. The D gene is left open where the match is weak. Only part of the rows carry a size: once, few, many, or a class if the clone is expanded.

j_call: TRBJ1-3
d_call: -
clone_size: -
v_call: TRBV9
cdr3_length: 14
cdr3_nt: TGTGCCAGCAGCGTAGGTGGAGGTGGAAACACCATATATTTT
cdr3_aa: CASSVGGGGNTIYF

j_call: TRBJ1-2
d_call: -
clone_size: -
v_call: TRBV3-1/TRBV3-2
cdr3_length: 14
cdr3_nt: TGTGCCAGCAGCCAATGGCTCATCAGGGGCGGCTACACCTTC
cdr3_aa: CASSQWLIRGGYTF

j_call: TRBJ2-2
d_call: -
clone_size: -
v_call: TRBV27
cdr3_length: 15
cdr3_nt: TGTGCCAGCAGTTTGGTCGCAGGGCGAACCGGGGAGCTGTTTTTT
cdr3_aa: CASSLVAGRTGELFF

j_call: TRBJ2-1
d_call: TRBD2
clone_size: -
v_call: TRBV24-1
cdr3_length: 16
cdr3_nt: TGTGCCACCGGGACTAGCGGGAGGGCCTCATACAATGAGCAGTTCTTC
cdr3_aa: CATGTSGRASYNEQFF

j_call: TRBJ1-2
d_call: TRBD1
clone_size: -
v_call: TRBV24-1
cdr3_length: 17
cdr3_nt: TGTGCCACCAGTGACACCGGGACAGGGGGCTCAGGGGACGGCTACACCTTC
cdr3_aa: CATSDTGTGGSGDGYTF

j_call: TRBJ2-7
d_call: -
clone_size: once
v_call: TRBV19
cdr3_length: 13
cdr3_nt: TGTGCCAGTAGTACATCACAGGGTCGCGAGCAGTACTTC
cdr3_aa: CASSTSQGREQYF

j_call: TRBJ2-1
d_call: TRBD2
clone_size: -
v_call: TRBV7-2
cdr3_length: 15
cdr3_nt: TGTGCCAGCAGCTTGAGCGGGGGCTCCTACAATGAGCAGTTCTTC
cdr3_aa: CASSLSGGSYNEQFF

j_call: TRBJ1-1
d_call: -
clone_size: -
v_call: TRBV28
cdr3_length: 12
cdr3_nt: TGTGCCAGCAGTTTCGTGGCAGCTGAAGCTTTCTTT
cdr3_aa: CASSFVAAEAFF

j_call: TRBJ1-2
d_call: TRBD1
clone_size: -
v_call: TRBV6-1
cdr3_length: 18
cdr3_nt: TGTGCCAGCAGTGACATGGGGGACAGGGGGCCTCATAGCTATGGCTACACCTTC
cdr3_aa: CASSDMGDRGPHSYGYTF

j_call: TRBJ2-7
d_call: -
clone_size: -
v_call: TRBV28
cdr3_length: 15
cdr3_nt: TGTGCCAGCAGATTGGGGGGAGGTGGATCCTACGAGCAGTACTTC
cdr3_aa: CASRLGGGGSYEQYF

j_call: TRBJ2-1
d_call: TRBD2
clone_size: -
v_call: TRBV28
cdr3_length: 15
cdr3_nt: TGTGCCAGCAGAAGAGCGGGAGTACAAAGGAATGAGCAGTTCTTC
cdr3_aa: CASRRAGVQRNEQFF

j_call: TRBJ1-2
d_call: -
clone_size: -
v_call: TRBV5-1
cdr3_length: 14
cdr3_nt: TGCGCCAGCAGCTCAAGACAGACTAACTATGGCTACACCTTC
cdr3_aa: CASSSRQTNYGYTF

j_call: TRBJ1-4
d_call: -
clone_size: -
v_call: TRBV27
cdr3_length: 15
cdr3_nt: TGTGCCAGCAGTTCCGAACTGGCGGGCTATGAAAAACTGTTTTTT
cdr3_aa: CASSSELAGYEKLFF

j_call: TRBJ2-3
d_call: -
clone_size: -
v_call: TRBV3-1/TRBV3-2
cdr3_length: 14
cdr3_nt: TGTGCCAAGCCGCGGGGCTATCTGGGGGATACGCAGTATTTT
cdr3_aa: CAKPRGYLGDTQYF

j_call: TRBJ1-1
d_call: TRBD1
clone_size: -
v_call: TRBV18
cdr3_length: 15
cdr3_nt: TGTGCCAGCTCGCGGACAGGCCAAAAGAACACTGAAGCTTTCTTT
cdr3_aa: CASSRTGQKNTEAFF

j_call: TRBJ2-7
d_call: -
clone_size: -
v_call: TRBV27
cdr3_length: 14
cdr3_nt: TGTGCCAGCAGTTTATCGGGCGAGTCCTACGAGCAGTACTTC
cdr3_aa: CASSLSGESYEQYF

j_call: TRBJ1-2
d_call: -
clone_size: -
v_call: TRBV14
cdr3_length: 12
cdr3_nt: TGTGCCAGCAGCCAAGCAGGGTCAGGCTACACCTTC
cdr3_aa: CASSQAGSGYTF

j_call: TRBJ2-3
d_call: -
clone_size: -
v_call: TRBV11-2
cdr3_length: 18
cdr3_nt: TGTGCCAGCAGCTCACCTCTTGCCCAGCGGGCATTCCCAGATACGCAGTATTTT
cdr3_aa: CASSSPLAQRAFPDTQYF

j_call: TRBJ1-5
d_call: -
clone_size: -
v_call: TRBV24-1
cdr3_length: 15
cdr3_nt: TGTGCCACCAGTGATTCCCCACGGGGCAATCAGCCCCAGCATTTT
cdr3_aa: CATSDSPRGNQPQHF

j_call: TRBJ2-1
d_call: TRBD2
clone_size: -
v_call: TRBV4-3
cdr3_length: 16
cdr3_nt: TGCGCCAGCAGCCAAGAGAGTAGCGGGATGGGTAATGAGCAGTTCTTC
cdr3_aa: CASSQESSGMGNEQFF

j_call: TRBJ2-7
d_call: TRBD1
clone_size: -
v_call: TRBV6-5
cdr3_length: 15
cdr3_nt: TGTGCCAGCAGTTACGGACAGGGTCGCTCCTACGAGCAGTACTTC
cdr3_aa: CASSYGQGRSYEQYF

j_call: TRBJ2-3
d_call: -
clone_size: -
v_call: TRBV18
cdr3_length: 17
cdr3_nt: TGTGCCAGCTCACCACCAAAGGCGCAGGGTGGGGAAGATACGCAGTATTTT
cdr3_aa: CASSPPKAQGGEDTQYF

j_call: TRBJ1-4
d_call: -
clone_size: -
v_call: TRBV7-8
cdr3_length: 16
cdr3_nt: TGTGCCAGCAGCCAAGGGGGAACGGCGGGGGGTGAAAAACTGTTTTTT
cdr3_aa: CASSQGGTAGGEKLFF

j_call: TRBJ1-3
d_call: -
clone_size: -
v_call: TRBV9
cdr3_length: 16
cdr3_nt: TGTGCCAGCAGCGTAAGGGCGGGGTTCGCTGGAAACACCATATATTTT
cdr3_aa: CASSVRAGFAGNTIYF

j_call: TRBJ1-4
d_call: TRBD1
clone_size: -
v_call: TRBV4-2
cdr3_length: 15
cdr3_nt: TGTGCCAGCAGCCAAGCGGGACAGATGCGTGAAAAACTGTTTTTT
cdr3_aa: CASSQAGQMREKLFF

j_call: TRBJ1-2
d_call: -
clone_size: -
v_call: TRBV2
cdr3_length: 12
cdr3_nt: TGTGCCAGCAGTCCACAGGGTGCTGGCTACACCTTC
cdr3_aa: CASSPQGAGYTF

j_call: TRBJ2-3
d_call: -
clone_size: -
v_call: TRBV11-3
cdr3_length: 13
cdr3_nt: TGTGCCAGCAGCTTAGGGTATCGGACTGTGAAGTATTTT
cdr3_aa: CASSLGYRTVKYF

j_call: TRBJ1-3
d_call: -
clone_size: -
v_call: TRBV29-1
cdr3_length: 13
cdr3_nt: TGCAGCGTTGCCCCAGGGACTGGAAACACCATATATTTT
cdr3_aa: CSVAPGTGNTIYF

j_call: TRBJ2-3
d_call: -
clone_size: -
v_call: TRBV19
cdr3_length: 13
cdr3_nt: TGTGCCAGTAGTAACCGCTACACAGATACGCAGTATTTT
cdr3_aa: CASSNRYTDTQYF

j_call: TRBJ2-1
d_call: TRBD2
clone_size: -
v_call: TRBV27
cdr3_length: 16
cdr3_nt: TGTGCCAGCAGTTTGGGTAGCGGGGGATTCTACAATGAGCAGTTCTTC
cdr3_aa: CASSLGSGGFYNEQFF

j_call: TRBJ1-1
d_call: -
clone_size: few
v_call: TRBV29-1
cdr3_length: 12
cdr3_nt: TGCAGCTCTGGGGGGGGGAACACTGAAGCTTTCTTT
cdr3_aa: CSSGGGNTEAFF

j_call: TRBJ2-7
d_call: TRBD1
clone_size: -
v_call: TRBV4-1
cdr3_length: 16
cdr3_nt: TGCGCCAGCAGCCAGACAGGGGGCCTCCCCGACTACGAGCAGTACTTC
cdr3_aa: CASSQTGGLPDYEQYF

j_call: TRBJ2-1
d_call: -
clone_size: -
v_call: TRBV2
cdr3_length: 13
cdr3_nt: TGTGCCAGCAGTGAAGAGCGCGCAAGTGAGCAGTTCTTC
cdr3_aa: CASSEERASEQFF

j_call: TRBJ1-3
d_call: -
clone_size: large
v_call: TRBV9
cdr3_length: 13
cdr3_nt: TGTGCCAGCAGCGTAGAGGGGGGAAACACCATATATTTT
cdr3_aa: CASSVEGGNTIYF

j_call: TRBJ2-7
d_call: -
clone_size: -
v_call: TRBV6-5
cdr3_length: 15
cdr3_nt: TGTGCCAGCAGTTACAAGGAGACAGTCCGGAACGAGCAGTACTTC
cdr3_aa: CASSYKETVRNEQYF

j_call: TRBJ2-7
d_call: TRBD1
clone_size: -
v_call: TRBV4-3
cdr3_length: 14
cdr3_nt: TGCGCCAGCAGCCAAGGGGACAGTAGACACGAGCAGTACTTC
cdr3_aa: CASSQGDSRHEQYF

j_call: TRBJ2-3
d_call: TRBD2
clone_size: -
v_call: TRBV28
cdr3_length: 18
cdr3_nt: TGTGCCAGCAGTTCTACCCGACTAGCGTATTCATCCACAGATACGCAGTATTTT
cdr3_aa: CASSSTRLAYSSTDTQYF

j_call: TRBJ2-3
d_call: -
clone_size: -
v_call: TRBV10-1
cdr3_length: 16
cdr3_nt: TGCGCCAGCAGTGACCAACTAGGCGGGGCCCGGGATACGCAGTATTTT
cdr3_aa: CASSDQLGGARDTQYF

j_call: TRBJ2-7
d_call: -
clone_size: -
v_call: TRBV27
cdr3_length: 14
cdr3_nt: TGTGCCAGCAGTTTTGGGCCAAGCTCCTACGAGCAGTACTTC
cdr3_aa: CASSFGPSSYEQYF

j_call: TRBJ2-4
d_call: TRBD2
clone_size: -
v_call: TRBV2
cdr3_length: 15
cdr3_nt: TGTGCCAGCAGTATAGCGGGAGGTATGGGAAACATTCAGTACTTC
cdr3_aa: CASSIAGGMGNIQYF

j_call: TRBJ1-5
d_call: TRBD1
clone_size: -
v_call: TRBV28
cdr3_length: 15
cdr3_nt: TGTGCCAGCAGTTTCAAGGGACAGGGCAATCAGCCCCAGCATTTT
cdr3_aa: CASSFKGQGNQPQHF

j_call: TRBJ2-1
d_call: -
clone_size: few
v_call: TRBV3-1/TRBV3-2
cdr3_length: 14
cdr3_nt: TGTGCCAGCAGCCAAGATGTTATTGGAGTAGAGCAGTTCTTC
cdr3_aa: CASSQDVIGVEQFF

j_call: TRBJ2-3
d_call: TRBD2
clone_size: -
v_call: TRBV6-6
cdr3_length: 14
cdr3_nt: TGTGCCAGCAGTCTGACTAGCGGGAGGGATACGCAGTATTTT
cdr3_aa: CASSLTSGRDTQYF

j_call: TRBJ1-2
d_call: -
clone_size: -
v_call: TRBV14
cdr3_length: 13
cdr3_nt: TGTGCCAGCAGCCAAGCTGGGGCGATTGGCTACACCTTC
cdr3_aa: CASSQAGAIGYTF

j_call: TRBJ2-7
d_call: -
clone_size: -
v_call: TRBV5-6
cdr3_length: 13
cdr3_nt: TGTGCCAGCAGCTTGGGAGGTACCTACGAGCAGTACTTC
cdr3_aa: CASSLGGTYEQYF

j_call: TRBJ2-3
d_call: TRBD1
clone_size: -
v_call: TRBV18
cdr3_length: 14
cdr3_nt: TGTGCCAGCTCACCCCGACAGGGGCCAGATACGCAGTATTTT
cdr3_aa: CASSPRQGPDTQYF

j_call: TRBJ2-7
d_call: -
clone_size: -
v_call: TRBV11-2
cdr3_length: 11
cdr3_nt: TGTGCCAGCACCGCGGTGGCCGAGCAGTACTTC
cdr3_aa: CASTAVAEQYF

j_call: TRBJ1-1
d_call: -
clone_size: -
v_call: TRBV19
cdr3_length: 15
cdr3_nt: TGTGCCAGTAGTATAGCCGCGGGGGGCGGGCTTGAAGCTTTCTTT
cdr3_aa: CASSIAAGGGLEAFF

j_call: TRBJ2-1
d_call: -
clone_size: -
v_call: TRBV7-9
cdr3_length: 12
cdr3_nt: TGTGCCAGCAGCCTCGACTCGGATGAGCAGTTCTTC
cdr3_aa: CASSLDSDEQFF

j_call: TRBJ2-7
d_call: -
clone_size: -
v_call: TRBV19
cdr3_length: 15
cdr3_nt: TGTGCCAGTAGTATATCTAGCCGGGGGACCTACGAGCAGTACTTC
cdr3_aa: CASSISSRGTYEQYF

j_call: TRBJ2-3
d_call: -
clone_size: -
v_call: TRBV5-1
cdr3_length: 14
cdr3_nt: TGCGCCAGCAGCCCACAGGGATGGTCAGATACGCAGTATTTT
cdr3_aa: CASSPQGWSDTQYF

j_call: TRBJ2-1
d_call: TRBD2
clone_size: -
v_call: TRBV18
cdr3_length: 17
cdr3_nt: TGTGCCAGCTCACCTTCCCGGACTAGCCTCTCCTACAATGAGCAGTTCTTC
cdr3_aa: CASSPSRTSLSYNEQFF

j_call: TRBJ2-1
d_call: TRBD2
clone_size: -
v_call: TRBV5-1
cdr3_length: 16
cdr3_nt: TGCGCCAGCAGCTCGCGCCCGGGACTAGTGGCCAATGAGCAGTTCTTC
cdr3_aa: CASSSRPGLVANEQFF

j_call: TRBJ1-1
d_call: -
clone_size: -
v_call: TRBV10-3
cdr3_length: 15
cdr3_nt: TGTGCCATCAGTGATCCAACGGGGGGGAACACTGAAGCTTTCTTT
cdr3_aa: CAISDPTGGNTEAFF

j_call: TRBJ2-7
d_call: -
clone_size: -
v_call: TRBV20-1
cdr3_length: 13
cdr3_nt: TGCAGTGCTAGTAGGGGAAGCTCCTACGAGCAGTACTTC
cdr3_aa: CSASRGSSYEQYF

j_call: TRBJ2-1
d_call: -
clone_size: -
v_call: TRBV5-1
cdr3_length: 15
cdr3_nt: TGCGCCAGCAGCTTAGATCCGGGACAATACAATGAGCAGTTCTTC
cdr3_aa: CASSLDPGQYNEQFF

j_call: TRBJ2-7
d_call: TRBD1
clone_size: -
v_call: TRBV3-1/TRBV3-2
cdr3_length: 14
cdr3_nt: TGTGCCAGCAGCCCGACAGGGTTAAACAACGAGCAGTACTTC
cdr3_aa: CASSPTGLNNEQYF

j_call: TRBJ2-2
d_call: -
clone_size: few
v_call: TRBV12-3/TRBV12-4
cdr3_length: 13
cdr3_nt: TGTGCCAGCAGTTCGACAGCTCCCGGGGAGCTGTTTTTT
cdr3_aa: CASSSTAPGELFF

j_call: TRBJ2-6
d_call: -
clone_size: -
v_call: TRBV19
cdr3_length: 19
cdr3_nt: TGTGCCAGTAGTATCGGAACAGGGTCCACGTTGGCTGGGGCCAACGTCCTGACTTTC
cdr3_aa: CASSIGTGSTLAGANVLTF

j_call: TRBJ2-7
d_call: TRBD2
clone_size: -
v_call: TRBV7-9
cdr3_length: 14
cdr3_nt: TGTGCCAGCAGCCTCTCGACTAGCGGCTACGAGCAGTACTTC
cdr3_aa: CASSLSTSGYEQYF